The following is a T cell receptor beta chain sequence with its context. The CDR3 runs to 13 residues. V dropped 6 bases and J dropped 6 bases, with 15 bases sitting between them. This specimen belongs to a study of blood T cell repertoires in COVID-19. The overall study: PBMCs, B-cell-depleted T cells, or T cells provided the cDNA or gDNA that made up the material.

Per the study methods: Reference gene primer amplification yielded estimated nucleated cell counts. Libraries were prepared by immunoSEQ multiplex PCR; TCRdb keeps only in-frame clonotypes and omits some of them. The V and J calls and clone size come from that table; D and trimming were worked out from the DNA. The sample yields just under 350,000 clones, around 83% seen once. This chain uses TRBV12-3 or TRBV12-4 with TRBJ2-7, with a possible D match to TRBD2 (6 bases). This clonotype was sampled from a man in his thirties or forties with active or convalescent COVID-19. The sequenced sample was peripheral blood. In DNA form, the CDR3 reads TGTGCCAGCAGCCAACCGGGGGTGGGCGAGCAGTACTTC. This sequence encodes CASSQPGVGEQYF.